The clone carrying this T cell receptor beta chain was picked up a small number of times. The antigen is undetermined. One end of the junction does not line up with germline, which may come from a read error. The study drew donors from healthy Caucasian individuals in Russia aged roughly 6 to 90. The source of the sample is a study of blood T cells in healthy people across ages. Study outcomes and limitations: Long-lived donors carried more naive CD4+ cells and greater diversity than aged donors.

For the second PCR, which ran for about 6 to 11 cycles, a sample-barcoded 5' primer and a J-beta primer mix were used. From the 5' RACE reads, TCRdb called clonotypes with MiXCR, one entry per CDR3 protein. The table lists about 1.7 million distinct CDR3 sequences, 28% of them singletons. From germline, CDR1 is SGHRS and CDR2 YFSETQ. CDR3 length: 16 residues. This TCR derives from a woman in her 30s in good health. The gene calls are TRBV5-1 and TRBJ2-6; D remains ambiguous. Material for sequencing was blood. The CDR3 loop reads CTSSWVESSGANVLTF. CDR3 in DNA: TGCACCAGCAGCTGGGTAGAATCCTCTGGGGCCAACGTCCTGACTTTC.